A single TCR beta chain is shown here with its context. The sample contains more than one DNA sequence encoding this CDR3. Per the germline V gene, CDR1 is LGHDT and CDR2 is YNNKEL (reference sequence). The CDR3 covers 14 residues. Losses at the gene ends were 1 base for V and 7 bases for J; bases not matched to a gene: 3. The sample comes from a study of blood T cell repertoires in COVID-19. Study summary: Nucleic acid was either cDNA or gDNA, and it came from T cells, B-cell-depleted T cells, or PBMCs.

Original handling: By means of reference gene primer amplification, nucleated cell counts were estimated. Sequenced by immunoSEQ multiplex PCR; TCRdb stores in-frame clones only, minus some. Clone size and V and J calls were adopted from that table, with D and trimming inferred from the DNA. This sample has roughly 150,000 clones, with approximately 82% found just once. The chain recombines TRBV3-1 (or the pseudogene TRBV3-2) with TRBJ1-4; 7 bases map to TRBD1. Sequencing input: peripheral blood. The receptor comes from a woman aged 70-85 years who had recovered from COVID-19. The CDR3 loop reads CASSQGQGGEKLFF. In nucleotides, the CDR3 is TGTGCCAGCAGCCAAGGTCAGGGGGGTGAAAAACTGTTTTTT.